This TCR beta chain comes out of a study of a mutant IDH1 vaccine in newly diagnosed glioma. Study as a whole: Earlier therapy was either radiotherapy, temozolomide, or both, and most got both. Participants attended visit V12, the safety follow-up, at week 35, and then attended visit V13 at week 47.

The germline V gene encodes CDR1 MNHEY and CDR2 SVGAGI. V lost 4 bases, J lost 2 bases, and 14 bases lay in between. The CDR3 runs 15 residues. Time point denoted: week 35, safety follow-up. Doses of 300 ug of mutant IDH1 20-mer peptide were given with topical imiquimod. Donors had new WHO grade 3 or 4 IDH1-mutant, ATRX-lost astrocytomas. A note on this clone: Its matching antigen is unknown.

The study's findings and limits: Researchers report vaccine-induced immune responses in just under 95% of patients.

Here immunoSEQ multiplex PCR was the method, and the copy in TCRdb shows in-frame clones only, minus some. The repertoire has tens of thousands of clones, 81% of them found once; the top ten carry 15% to 19%. The TCR was taken from a man aged 25 to 45 with glioma. The genes are TRBV6-5 and TRBJ1-1, with TRBD1 as a possible D gene (5 bases). Here the sequenced sample was PBMCs, taken from a glioma patient whose treatment included an IDH1 peptide vaccine. The CDR3 reads CASSSWRGHNTEAFF. The DNA of the CDR3 is TGTGCCAGCAGTTCTTGGAGGGGCCACAACACTGAAGCTTTCTTT.